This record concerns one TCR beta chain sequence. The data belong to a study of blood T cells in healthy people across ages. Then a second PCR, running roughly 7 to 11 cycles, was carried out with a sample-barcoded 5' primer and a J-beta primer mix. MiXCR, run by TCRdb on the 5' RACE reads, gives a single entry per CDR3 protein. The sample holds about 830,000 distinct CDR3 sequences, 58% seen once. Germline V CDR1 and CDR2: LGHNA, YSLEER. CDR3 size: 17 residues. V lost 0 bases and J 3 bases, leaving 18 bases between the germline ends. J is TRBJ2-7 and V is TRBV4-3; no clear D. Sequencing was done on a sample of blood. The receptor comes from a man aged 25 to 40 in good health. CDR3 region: CASSQDGSAGLFYEQYF. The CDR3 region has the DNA TGCGCCAGCAGCCAAGATGGGTCCGCTGGATTGTTCTACGAGCAGTACTTC.